This entry features one T cell receptor (beta chain) sequence. Assay: immunoSEQ multiplex PCR; the TCRdb copy retains only in-frame clones and omits some. This sample yields 2 million to 2.5 million clones, of which under 95% are seen a single time; about 0.41% belongs to the top ten. This record belongs to a study of shared clonotypes between healthy human individuals. The investigators split CD4+ cells into a CD45RA+ naive subset and a CD45RA-negative memory subset. The CDR3 is 14 amino acids. The ends were cut back, 6 bases at V and 2 bases at J, with 13 bases in the middle. The germline CDR1 and CDR2 sequences are MDHEN and SYDVKM.

The chain couples TRBV28 to TRBJ2-5; a possible D gene is TRBD1 (6 bases). The receptor was derived from a man aged 18 to 35 in good health. Some clones in this sample may be carry-over from other donors' samples. The specimen was naive CD4+ T cells from PBMCs. Subset of the sample: CD45RA+ positively selected. CDR3 DNA: TGTGCCAGCAGCTCGGGACACCCTCAAGAGACCCAGTACTTC. This translates into CASSSGHPQETQYF.